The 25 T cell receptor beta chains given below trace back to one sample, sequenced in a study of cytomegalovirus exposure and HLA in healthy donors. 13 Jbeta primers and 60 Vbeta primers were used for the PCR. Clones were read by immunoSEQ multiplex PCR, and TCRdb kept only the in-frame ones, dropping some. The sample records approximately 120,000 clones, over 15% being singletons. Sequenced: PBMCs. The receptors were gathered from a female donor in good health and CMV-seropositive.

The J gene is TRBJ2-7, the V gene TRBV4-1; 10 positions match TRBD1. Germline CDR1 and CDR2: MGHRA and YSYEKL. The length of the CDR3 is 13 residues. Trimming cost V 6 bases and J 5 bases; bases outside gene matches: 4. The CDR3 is CASRDRGRNEQYF. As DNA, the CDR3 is TGCGCCAGCAGAGACAGGGGGCGAAACGAGCAGTACTTC.

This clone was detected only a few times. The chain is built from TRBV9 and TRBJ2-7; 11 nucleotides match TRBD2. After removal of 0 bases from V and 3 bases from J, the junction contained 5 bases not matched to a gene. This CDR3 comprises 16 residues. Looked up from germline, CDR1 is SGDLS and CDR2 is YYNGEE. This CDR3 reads CASSVGGTSGYYEQYF. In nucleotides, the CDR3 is TGTGCCAGCAGCGTAGGTGGGACTAGCGGTTACTACGAGCAGTACTTC.

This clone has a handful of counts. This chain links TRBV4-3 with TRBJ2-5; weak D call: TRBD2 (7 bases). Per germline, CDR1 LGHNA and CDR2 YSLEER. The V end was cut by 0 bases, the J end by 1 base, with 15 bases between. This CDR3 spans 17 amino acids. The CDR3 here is CASSQDLYGGPQETQYF. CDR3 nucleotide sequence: TGCGCCAGCAGCCAAGACCTCTACGGGGGGCCCCAAGAGACCCAGTACTTC.

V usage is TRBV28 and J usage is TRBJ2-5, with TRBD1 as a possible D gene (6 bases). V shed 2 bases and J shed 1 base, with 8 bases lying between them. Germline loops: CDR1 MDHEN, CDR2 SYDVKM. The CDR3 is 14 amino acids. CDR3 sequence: CASSLQGFQETQYF. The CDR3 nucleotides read TGTGCCAGCAGTTTACAGGGGTTCCAAGAGACCCAGTACTTC.

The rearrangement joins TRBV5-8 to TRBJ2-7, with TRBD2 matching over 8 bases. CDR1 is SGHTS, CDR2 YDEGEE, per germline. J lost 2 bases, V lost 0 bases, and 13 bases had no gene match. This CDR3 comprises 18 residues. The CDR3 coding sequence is TGTGCCAGCAGCTTGGCCTTATTTAGCGGGGCCAAACCCTACGAGCAGTACTTC. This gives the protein CASSLALFSGAKPYEQYF.

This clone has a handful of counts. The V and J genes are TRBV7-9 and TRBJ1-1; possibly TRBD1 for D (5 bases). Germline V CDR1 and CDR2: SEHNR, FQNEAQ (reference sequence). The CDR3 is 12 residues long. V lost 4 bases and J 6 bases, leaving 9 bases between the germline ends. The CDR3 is CASSSKGPEAFF. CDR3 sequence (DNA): TGTGCCAGCAGCTCGAAGGGGCCTGAAGCTTTCTTT.

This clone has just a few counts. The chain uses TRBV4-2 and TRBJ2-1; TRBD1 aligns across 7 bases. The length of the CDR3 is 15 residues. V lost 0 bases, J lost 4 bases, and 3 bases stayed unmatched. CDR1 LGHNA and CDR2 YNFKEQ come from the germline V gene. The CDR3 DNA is TGTGCCAGCAGCCAAGATCTGGACAGGTACAATGAGCAGTTCTTC. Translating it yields CASSQDLDRYNEQFF.

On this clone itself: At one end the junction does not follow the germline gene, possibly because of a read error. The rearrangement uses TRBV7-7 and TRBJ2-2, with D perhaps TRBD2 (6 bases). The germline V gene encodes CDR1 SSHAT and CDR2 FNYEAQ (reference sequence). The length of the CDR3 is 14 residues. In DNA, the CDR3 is TGTGCTAGCAGCTTAGCGCGGGAAGCCGGGGAGCTGTTTTTT. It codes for CASSLAREAGELFF.

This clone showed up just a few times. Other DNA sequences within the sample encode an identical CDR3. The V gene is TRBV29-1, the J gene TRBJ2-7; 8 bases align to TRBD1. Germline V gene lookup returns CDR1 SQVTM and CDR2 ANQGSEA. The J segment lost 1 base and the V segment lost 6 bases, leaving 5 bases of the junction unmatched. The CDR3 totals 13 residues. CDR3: CSVGGQGSYEQYF. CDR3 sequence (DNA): TGCAGCGTCGGTGGACAGGGTTCCTACGAGCAGTACTTC.

Here the CDR3 reads CASSLSSIDSPLHF. The CDR3 DNA reads as TGTGCCAGCAGCTTGAGCTCCATTGATTCACCCCTCCACTTT. This sequence joins TRBV7-2 and TRBJ1-6; D gene uncertain. Germline CDR1 SGHTA, CDR2 FQGNSA. There are 14 residues in the CDR3. V gave up 3 bases and J gave up 8 bases, with 11 bases separating them. Full variable domain (rest looked up from reference TRBV7-2 and TRBJ1-6): GAGVSQSPSNKVTEKGKDVELRCDPISGHTALYWYRQSLGQGLEFLIYFQGNSAPDKSGLPSDRFSAERTGGSVSTLTIQRTQQEDSAVYLCASSLSSIDSPLHFGNGTRLTVT.

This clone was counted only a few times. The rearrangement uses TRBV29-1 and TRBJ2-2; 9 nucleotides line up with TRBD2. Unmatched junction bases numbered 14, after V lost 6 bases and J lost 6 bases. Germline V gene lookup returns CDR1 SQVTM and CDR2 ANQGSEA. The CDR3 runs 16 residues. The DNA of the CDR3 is TGCAGCGTCGCTTTAGGAAGCGGGGGGTTCGCCGGGGAGCTGTTTTTT. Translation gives CSVALGSGGFAGELFF.

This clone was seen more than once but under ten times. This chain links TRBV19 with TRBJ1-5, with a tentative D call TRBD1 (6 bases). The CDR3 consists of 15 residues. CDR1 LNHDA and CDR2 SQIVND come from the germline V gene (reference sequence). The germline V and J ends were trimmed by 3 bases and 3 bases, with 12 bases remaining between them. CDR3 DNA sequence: TGTGCCAGTAGTATCCTCAGGGGACCCAATCAGCCCCAGCATTTT. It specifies CASSILRGPNQPQHF.

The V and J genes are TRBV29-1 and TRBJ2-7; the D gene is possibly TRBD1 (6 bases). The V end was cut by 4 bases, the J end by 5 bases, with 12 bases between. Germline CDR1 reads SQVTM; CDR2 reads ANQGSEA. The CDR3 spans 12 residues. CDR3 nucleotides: TGCAGCGTTGCAGGGGAAGGGAACGAGCAGTACTTC. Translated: CSVAGEGNEQYF.

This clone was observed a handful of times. The CDR3: CASSPGQGGRADTQYF. The CDR3 coding sequence is TGTGCCAGCAGTCCTGGCCAGGGCGGACGGGCAGATACGCAGTATTTT. The chain couples TRBV28 to TRBJ2-3, with D possibly being TRBD1 (5 bases). With 5 bases removed from V and 4 bases from J, the gap between germline ends came to 19 bases. The germline CDR1 and CDR2 sequences are MDHEN and SYDVKM. The CDR3 is 16 amino acids. The complete variable domain, with remaining parts taken from reference TRBV28 and TRBJ2-3, reads DVKVTQSSRYLVKRTGEKVFLECVQDMDHENMFWYRQDPGLGLRLIYFSYDVKMKEKGDIPEGYSVSREKKERFSLILESASTNQTSMYLCASSPGQGGRADTQYFGPGTRLTVL.

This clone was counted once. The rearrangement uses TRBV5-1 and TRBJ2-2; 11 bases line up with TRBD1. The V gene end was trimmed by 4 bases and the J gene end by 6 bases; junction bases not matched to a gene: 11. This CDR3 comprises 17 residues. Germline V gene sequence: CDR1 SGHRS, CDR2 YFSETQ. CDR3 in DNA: TGCGCCAGCAGCAAAAACCGGGACAGGGGGGTCGCCGGGGAGCTGTTTTTT. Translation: CASSKNRDRGVAGELFF.

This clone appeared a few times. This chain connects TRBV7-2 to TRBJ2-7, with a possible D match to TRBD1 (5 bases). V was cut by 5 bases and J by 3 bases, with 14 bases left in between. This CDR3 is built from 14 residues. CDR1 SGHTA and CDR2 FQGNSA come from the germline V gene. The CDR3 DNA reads TGTGCCAGCAGCACCATGACAGCACTCTACGAGCAGTACTTC. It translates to CASSTMTALYEQYF.

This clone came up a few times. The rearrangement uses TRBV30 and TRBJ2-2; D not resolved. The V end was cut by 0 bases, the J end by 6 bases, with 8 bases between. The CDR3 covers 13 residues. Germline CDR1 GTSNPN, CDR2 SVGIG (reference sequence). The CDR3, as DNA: TGTGCCTGGAGTGTACAGTTTCCCGGGGAGCTGTTTTTT. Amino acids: CAWSVQFPGELFF.

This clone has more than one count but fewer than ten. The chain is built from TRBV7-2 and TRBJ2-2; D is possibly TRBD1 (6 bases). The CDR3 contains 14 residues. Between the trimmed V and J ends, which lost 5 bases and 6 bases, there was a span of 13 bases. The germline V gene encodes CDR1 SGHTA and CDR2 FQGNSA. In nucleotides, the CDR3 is TGTGCCAGCAGCACAGGGTGGTCGGCCGGGGAGCTGTTTTTT. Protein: CASSTGWSAGELFF.

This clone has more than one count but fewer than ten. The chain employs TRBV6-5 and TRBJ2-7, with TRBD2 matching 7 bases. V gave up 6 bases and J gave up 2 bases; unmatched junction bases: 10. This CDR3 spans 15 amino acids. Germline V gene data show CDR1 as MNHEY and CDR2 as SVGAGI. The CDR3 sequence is CASSTGLVGPYEQYF. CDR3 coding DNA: TGTGCCAGCAGCACCGGACTAGTTGGGCCCTACGAGCAGTACTTC.

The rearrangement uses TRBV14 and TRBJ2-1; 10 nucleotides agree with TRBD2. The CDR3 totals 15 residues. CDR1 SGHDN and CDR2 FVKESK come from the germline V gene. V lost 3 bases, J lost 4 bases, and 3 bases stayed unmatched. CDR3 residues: CASSHGLADYNEQFF. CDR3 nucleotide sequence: TGTGCCAGCAGCCACGGACTAGCGGATTACAATGAGCAGTTCTTC.

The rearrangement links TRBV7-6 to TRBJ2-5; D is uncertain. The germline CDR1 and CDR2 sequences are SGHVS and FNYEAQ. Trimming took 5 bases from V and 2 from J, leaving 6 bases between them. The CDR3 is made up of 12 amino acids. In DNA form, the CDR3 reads TGTGCCAGCAGCCCCCTACAAGAGACCCAGTACTTC. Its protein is CASSPLQETQYF.

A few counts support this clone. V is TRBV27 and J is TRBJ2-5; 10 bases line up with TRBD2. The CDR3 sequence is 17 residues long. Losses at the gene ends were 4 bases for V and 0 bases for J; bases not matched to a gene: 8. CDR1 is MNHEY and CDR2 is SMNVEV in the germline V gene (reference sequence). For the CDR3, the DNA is TGTGCCAGCAGTTCCCAGAGCGGGAGGGAGGACCAAGAGACCCAGTACTTC. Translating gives CASSSQSGREDQETQYF.

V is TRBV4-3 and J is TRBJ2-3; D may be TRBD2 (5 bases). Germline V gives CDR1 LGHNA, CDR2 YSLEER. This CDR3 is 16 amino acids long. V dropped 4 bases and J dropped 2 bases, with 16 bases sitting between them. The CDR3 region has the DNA TGCGCCAGCAGCCCAAGGGTTCGCGGGCCCACAGATACGCAGTATTTT. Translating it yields CASSPRVRGPTDTQYF.

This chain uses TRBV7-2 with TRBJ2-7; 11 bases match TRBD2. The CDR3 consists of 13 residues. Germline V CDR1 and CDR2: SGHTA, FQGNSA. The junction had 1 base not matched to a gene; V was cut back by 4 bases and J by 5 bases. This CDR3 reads CASSWGLADEQYF. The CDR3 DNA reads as TGTGCCAGCAGCTGGGGACTAGCGGACGAGCAGTACTTC. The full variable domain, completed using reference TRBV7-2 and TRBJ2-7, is GAGVSQSPSNKVTEKGKDVELRCDPISGHTALYWYRQSLGQGLEFLIYFQGNSAPDKSGLPSDRFSAERTGGSVSTLTIQRTQQEDSAVYLCASSWGLADEQYFGPGTRLTVT.

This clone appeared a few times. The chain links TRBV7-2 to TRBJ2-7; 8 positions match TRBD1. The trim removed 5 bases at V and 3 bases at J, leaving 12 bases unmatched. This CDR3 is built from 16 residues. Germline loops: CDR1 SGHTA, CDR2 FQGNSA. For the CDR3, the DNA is TGTGCCAGCAGCACCAGGGCAGGGGGCGTTTTCTACGAGCAGTACTTC. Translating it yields CASSTRAGGVFYEQYF.